These 17 T cell receptor beta chains share one sample of origin, sequenced in a study of CD8 T cells in Susac syndrome. A quantity of roughly 0.5 to 1 ug RNA underwent reverse transcription using random hexamers. TCRdb redid the calling of the immunoSEQ multiplex PCR reads with MiXCR, one entry per CDR3 protein. The data show over 95,000 distinct CDR3 sequences, about nine tenths seen once. The sample was CD8+ T cells from PBMCs. All receptors come from a human donor in good health.

This rearrangement joins TRBV29-1 to TRBJ1-2, with TRBD1 matching 7 bases. The CDR3 contains 12 residues. J gave up 6 bases and V 4 bases, and 5 bases lay outside the gene matches. Germline V lookup: CDR1 SQVTM, CDR2 ANQGSEA. The CDR3 is CSVARGRDGYTF. DNA for the CDR3: TGCAGCGTTGCGAGGGGGCGGGATGGCTACACCTTC.

CDR3 sequence (DNA): TGTGCCAGCAGCCCCCCGACAACACTTTTCTCTGGGGCCAACGTCCTGACTTTC. It is translated as CASSPPTTLFSGANVLTF. The chain joins TRBV7-3 to TRBJ2-6; D remains ambiguous. Germline V lookup: CDR1 SGHTA, CDR2 FQGTGA. Trimming cost V 5 bases and J 0 bases, with 17 bases left between them. CDR3 size: 18 residues.

CDR3 sequence reads: CASSTQVKVYGYTF. CDR3 nucleotides: TGTGCCAGTAGTACCCAGGTCAAGGTGTATGGCTACACCTTC. The rearrangement links TRBV19 to TRBJ1-2; D unclear. The germline gives CDR1 LNHDA, CDR2 SQIVND (reference sequence). This CDR3 is 14 amino acids long. The V end lost 4 bases, the J end lost 5 bases, and 14 bases lay between the germline ends.

This clonotype was seen once. This chain uses TRBV3-1 with TRBJ2-2, with 7 nucleotides matching TRBD1. Losses at the gene ends were 4 bases for V and 1 base for J; bases not matched to a gene: 6. CDR1 and CDR2 from the germline V gene are LGHDT and YNNKEL (reference sequence). The CDR3 consists of 16 residues. The DNA for the CDR3 is TGTGCCAGCAGCCCTGCCGGGACAGTGAACACCGGGGAGCTGTTTTTT. This sequence encodes CASSPAGTVNTGELFF.

This clonotype came up a few times. The V gene is TRBV5-4, the J gene TRBJ1-5; D is unresolved. V lost 9 bases to trimming and J lost 4 bases, with 11 bases between them. The CDR3 is made up of 12 amino acids. The germline CDR1 and CDR2 sequences are SGHNT and YYREEE (reference sequence). CDR3 DNA: TGTGCCATATCACCGGTAAATCAGCCCCAGCATTTT. This translates into CAISPVNQPQHF.

The V and J genes are TRBV29-1 and TRBJ1-2; 9 bases are a match to TRBD1. CDR1 and CDR2 from the germline V gene are SQVTM and ANQGSEA. V gave up 7 bases and J gave up 6 bases; unmatched junction bases: 9. The CDR3 contains 13 residues. The CDR3 DNA reads as TGCAGCGGCCGGACAGGGGACGTACATGGCTACACCTTC. This codes for CSGRTGDVHGYTF.

V is TRBV10-3 and J is TRBJ2-1; D is perhaps TRBD1 (5 bases). V was trimmed by 5 bases and J by 8 bases, leaving 13 bases between them. The CDR3 length is 13 residues. Germline CDR1 reads ENHRY; CDR2 reads SYGVKD. Written as DNA, the CDR3 is TGTGCCATCAGTAACCAGGGCACCGATGAGCAGTTCTTC. This gives the protein CAISNQGTDEQFF.

This rearrangement joins TRBV30 to TRBJ1-1; D remains unclear. The CDR3 sequence is 11 residues long. Germline CDR1 is GTSNPN and CDR2 is SVGIG (reference sequence). The V gene lost 2 bases and the J gene lost 8 bases, with 9 bases spanning the gap. The CDR3 DNA reads TGTGCCTGGAGTTTGGGCCCCGAAGCTTTCTTT. Its translation: CAWSLGPEAFF.

V gene TRBV4-1 combines with J gene TRBJ1-1; possible D gene TRBD1, 5 bases. The CDR3 runs 12 residues. Between the trimmed V and J ends, which lost 4 bases and 3 bases, there was a span of 6 bases. The V gene's germline CDR1 is MGHRA and CDR2 YSYEKL. CDR3: CASSRGDTEAFF. Written as DNA, the CDR3 is TGCGCCAGCAGCCGGGGGGACACTGAAGCTTTCTTT.

The J gene is TRBJ1-5, the V gene TRBV6-5; TRBD1 might be the D (6 bases). Germline lookup yields CDR1 MNHEY and CDR2 SVGAGI. The CDR3 length is 17 residues. The V and J ends lost 4 bases and 4 bases respectively, with 20 bases between them. Written as DNA, the CDR3 is TGTGCCAGCAGTTCAGCCCGGGGGGCAGGCTGGAATCAGCCCCAGCATTTT. It is translated as CASSSARGAGWNQPQHF.

The chain links TRBV6-2 or TRBV6-3 to TRBJ2-5, with a possible D match to TRBD1 (6 bases). CDR1 is MNHEY and CDR2 is SVGEGT in the germline V gene. Trimming removed 4 bases from V and 5 bases from J, with 17 bases in between. The CDR3 runs to 15 residues. DNA of the CDR3: TGTGCCAGCAGTTGGATCAGGGGCGCTGGGGAGACCCAGTACTTC. This gives the protein CASSWIRGAGETQYF.

The chain links TRBV12-3 or TRBV12-4 to TRBJ1-2; unclear D gene. The length of the CDR3 is 13 residues. V gave up 3 bases and J gave up 4 bases, with 9 bases separating them. The CDR3 nucleotides are TGTGCCAGCAGTTTTCGGGGAGGCTATGGCTACACCTTC. Its translation is CASSFRGGYGYTF.

The rearrangement uses TRBV5-1 and TRBJ2-7, with a weak D call TRBD2 (7 bases). V lost 0 bases, J lost 5 bases, and 15 bases lay in between. CDR3 length: 15 amino acids. Germline-derived CDR1 and CDR2 are SGHRS and YFSETQ. Written as DNA, the CDR3 is TGCGCCAGCAGCTTGGCCGGGGGGCCGCTGCACGAGCAGTACTTC. It is translated as CASSLAGGPLHEQYF.

The chain uses TRBV5-4 and TRBJ2-5; 9 bases are a match to TRBD1. The germline CDR1 and CDR2 sequences are SGHNT and YYREEE (reference sequence). The CDR3 loop spans 16 amino acids. Trimming cost V 4 bases and J 2 bases; bases outside gene matches: 9. CDR3 loop: CASSGGTGNLQETQYF. CDR3 in DNA: TGTGCCAGCAGCGGTGGGACAGGGAACCTTCAAGAGACCCAGTACTTC.

In this sample, this clonotype turned up a few times. The chain has TRBV7-2 and TRBJ1-2, with 8 bases fitting TRBD1. The germline V gene encodes CDR1 SGHTA and CDR2 FQGNSA. The CDR3 is 14 residues long. The ends lost 4 bases at V and 8 bases at J; junction bases unmatched: 9. CDR3 DNA: TGTGCCAGCAGCTCCTGGACAGGGATCAGCGGCTACACCTTC. Amino acid sequence: CASSSWTGISGYTF.

The CDR3 region is CASSLSIMFTDTQYF. CDR3 DNA: TGTGCCAGCAGCTTGAGCATTATGTTCACAGATACGCAGTATTTT. This chain uses TRBV7-2 with TRBJ2-3, with D unclear. This CDR3 is built from 15 residues. V was pared by 3 bases and J by 2 bases, with 12 bases between. Per the germline V gene, CDR1 is SGHTA and CDR2 is FQGNSA.

V usage is TRBV7-2 and J usage is TRBJ1-3, with unresolved D. The V end was cut by 2 bases, the J end by 0 bases, with 8 bases between. The CDR3 consists of 15 residues. Germline V gene data show CDR1 as SGHTA and CDR2 as FQGNSA. Here the CDR3 reads CASSLRSTSGNTIYF. The CDR3 region has the DNA TGTGCCAGCAGCTTACGCAGTACCTCTGGAAACACCATATATTTT.